This is a list of T cell receptor beta chains from one sample in a study of cytomegalovirus exposure and HLA in healthy donors. Profiled with immunoSEQ multiplex PCR; TCRdb holds only in-frame clones, not every one. The table lists fewer than 300,000 clones, just over 85% of them singletons, with 4% in the top ten. Sample: PBMCs. The origin of the receptors is a man aged 40-55 years in good health and CMV-seropositive. CDR3s include the opening cysteine and the closing phenylalanine or tryptophan. D genes are given only for firm matches. Clone size appears in some rows only: once, few, many, or a class for an expanded clone.

D: .
size: .
V: TRBV4-2
J: TRBJ1-4
DNA: TGTGCCAGCAGCCCCAGAGGGGGGGACGGGGGCGGAACTAATGAAAAACTGTTTTTT
CDR3: CASSPRGGDGGGTNEKLFF

D: .
size: .
V: TRBV5-8
J: TRBJ1-1
DNA: TGTGCCAGCAGTCATAGGTTCGGGGGCACTGAAGCTTTCTTT
CDR3: CASSHRFGGTEAFF

D: TRBD1
size: .
V: TRBV19
J: TRBJ1-1
DNA: TGTGCCACGTTTCCGGGACAGGGGAGTACTGAAGCTTTCTTT
CDR3: CATFPGQGSTEAFF

D: .
size: .
V: TRBV21-1
J: TRBJ2-1
DNA: TGTGCCAGCAGCAAAGTGGGTAGCGGGGACCTTAACAATGAGCAGTTCTTC
CDR3: CASSKVGSGDLNNEQFF

D: .
size: .
V: TRBV4-2
J: TRBJ1-2
DNA: TGTGCCAGCAGCCAAGTCCAGGGGCAGGGGAGCTATGGCTACACCTTC
CDR3: CASSQVQGQGSYGYTF

D: TRBD2
size: .
V: TRBV27
J: TRBJ2-7
DNA: TGTGCCAGCTACACTAGGACTAGCGGGACCTACGAGCAGTACTTC
CDR3: CASYTRTSGTYEQYF

D: TRBD2
size: .
V: TRBV10-3
J: TRBJ2-7
DNA: TGTGCCATCAAAGGCGGGAGCTCCTACGAGCAGTACTTC
CDR3: CAIKGGSSYEQYF

D: TRBD1
size: .
V: TRBV2
J: TRBJ1-4
DNA: TGTGCCAGCAGGCCGGGACAGGGGGATGAAAAACTGTTTTTT
CDR3: CASRPGQGDEKLFF

D: TRBD1
size: .
V: TRBV7-4
J: TRBJ1-5
DNA: TGTGCCAGCAGTGCACAGGGGCGCAATCAGCCCCAGCATTTT
CDR3: CASSAQGRNQPQHF

D: .
size: .
V: TRBV12-2
J: TRBJ2-3
DNA: TGTGCAAGTCGCCTCAGGCCACCGAGTGATACGCAGTATTTT
CDR3: CASRLRPPSDTQYF

D: .
size: .
V: TRBV4-2
J: TRBJ2-1
DNA: TGTGCCAGCAGCCAAGATGCGGTAGCCTACAATGAGCAGTTCTTC
CDR3: CASSQDAVAYNEQFF

D: TRBD1
size: .
V: TRBV19
J: TRBJ1-5
DNA: TGTGCCAGTAGAGGGACAGTCGGGAGGGCCCAGCATTTT
CDR3: CASRGTVGRAQHF

D: .
size: .
V: TRBV7-2
J: TRBJ2-1
DNA: TGTGCCAGCAGCTCCCCCCTCCGGGTCGACAATGAGCAGTTCTTC
CDR3: CASSSPLRVDNEQFF

D: TRBD1
size: .
V: TRBV19
J: TRBJ2-7
DNA: TGTGCCAGCAAGGGGACAGGGGGAGACGAGCAGTACTTC
CDR3: CASKGTGGDEQYF

D: .
size: .
V: TRBV27
J: TRBJ1-5
DNA: TGTGCCAGCAGTTTCGGCGGGAGTAGCAATCAGCCCCAGCATTTT
CDR3: CASSFGGSSNQPQHF

D: TRBD1
size: once
V: TRBV7-9
J: TRBJ1-2
DNA: TGTGCCATAGACAGGGGGCTCTATGGCTACACCTTC
CDR3: CAIDRGLYGYTF

D: .
size: .
V: TRBV14
J: TRBJ2-7
DNA: TGTGCCAGCAGCCCTCGGTGGTCCTCCGGCGAGCAGTACTTC
CDR3: CASSPRWSSGEQYF

D: .
size: .
V: TRBV4-1
J: TRBJ1-1
DNA: TGCGCCAGCAGCCAAGTAAGTCCGGGGTGGCCTGAAGCTTTCTTT
CDR3: CASSQVSPGWPEAFF

D: .
size: .
V: TRBV11-2
J: TRBJ1-3
DNA: TGTGCCAGCAGCTTATCAGACTCTGGAAACACCATATATTTT
CDR3: CASSLSDSGNTIYF

D: .
size: .
V: TRBV6-5
J: TRBJ1-5
DNA: TGTGCCAGCAGTTCTGGGGGCAGGCAGCCCCAGCATTTT
CDR3: CASSSGGRQPQHF

D: .
size: .
V: TRBV6-1
J: TRBJ2-1
DNA: TGTGCCAGCAGTGAAGTATCCAGGGTCGATGAGCAGTTCTTC
CDR3: CASSEVSRVDEQFF

D: TRBD2
size: once
V: TRBV5-1
J: TRBJ2-1
DNA: TGCGCCAGCAGCCCCGGGACTAGCGGGACGAGCTCCTACAATGAGCAGTTCTTC
CDR3: CASSPGTSGTSSYNEQFF

D: .
size: once
V: TRBV6-5
J: TRBJ1-1
DNA: TGTGCCAGCAGTTCCCAGGCGGGGGGGGCTCTCGAAGCCTTCTTT
CDR3: CASSSQAGGALEAFF

D: .
size: .
V: TRBV28
J: TRBJ1-2
DNA: TGTGCCAGCAGTTTCCGAGAGGCTGGCTACACCTTC
CDR3: CASSFREAGYTF

D: .
size: .
V: TRBV6-1
J: TRBJ2-7
DNA: TGTGCCAGCTCAGAAGCGGGGACACTCTACGAGCAGTACTTC
CDR3: CASSEAGTLYEQYF

D: TRBD1
size: .
V: TRBV2
J: TRBJ1-2
DNA: TGTGCCAGCAGTACCGACAGGGAGGTCTATGGCTACACCTTC
CDR3: CASSTDREVYGYTF

D: .
size: .
V: TRBV11-2
J: TRBJ2-7
DNA: TGTGCCAGCAGGGCGGGAAGTCCGCGAGAGCAGTACTTC
CDR3: CASRAGSPREQYF

D: TRBD1
size: .
V: TRBV7-9
J: TRBJ1-1
DNA: TGTGCCAGCAGCCCCTCTGGGGACAGGGCAAGTAAAGCTGAAGCTTTCTTT
CDR3: CASSPSGDRASKAEAFF

D: TRBD1
size: .
V: TRBV28
J: TRBJ1-4
DNA: TGTGCCAGCAGTCAACGACAGGGGAAGGCGACTAATGAAAAACTGTTTTTT
CDR3: CASSQRQGKATNEKLFF

D: .
size: .
V: TRBV19
J: TRBJ1-1
DNA: TGTGCCAGTAGTATGGACACCCAAGGAGAGACTGAAGCTTTCTTT
CDR3: CASSMDTQGETEAFF

D: .
size: .
V: TRBV7-9
J: TRBJ2-5
DNA: TGTGCCAGCAGCTTAGGACATCTCCAAGAGACCCAGTACTTC
CDR3: CASSLGHLQETQYF

D: TRBD1
size: .
V: TRBV18
J: TRBJ1-3
DNA: TGTGCCAGCTCACCCGGGACAGGCTCTGGAAACACCATATATTTT
CDR3: CASSPGTGSGNTIYF

D: .
size: .
V: TRBV13
J: TRBJ2-1
DNA: TGTGCCAGCAGCTACACCGGAGAAGGCTCTAATGAGCAGTTCTTC
CDR3: CASSYTGEGSNEQFF

D: TRBD2
size: .
V: TRBV30
J: TRBJ2-5
DNA: TGTGCCTGGAGTGTGAGCGGGAGGGCCCGGGAGACCCAGTACTTC
CDR3: CAWSVSGRARETQYF

D: TRBD1
size: .
V: TRBV19
J: TRBJ1-2
DNA: TGTGCCAGTAGTGCACAGGGGACAGCTAACTATGGCTACACCTTC
CDR3: CASSAQGTANYGYTF

D: TRBD1
size: .
V: TRBV10-2
J: TRBJ1-2
DNA: TGCGCCAGCAATCCGGGACAGGGATCCTATGGCTACACCTTC
CDR3: CASNPGQGSYGYTF

D: .
size: .
V: TRBV19
J: TRBJ2-7
DNA: TGTGCCAGTAGTATAGGGGCCTCAGGCTACGAGCAGTACTTC
CDR3: CASSIGASGYEQYF

D: .
size: .
V: TRBV2
J: TRBJ2-7
DNA: TGTGCCAGCAGTGAGTGGCAGTACGAGCAGTACTTC
CDR3: CASSEWQYEQYF

D: .
size: .
V: TRBV7-9
J: TRBJ2-5
DNA: TGTGCCAGCAGCTTAGCGGTCGGAGCTTTAGAGACCCAGTACTTC
CDR3: CASSLAVGALETQYF

D: .
size: .
V: TRBV14
J: TRBJ2-7
DNA: TGTGCCAGCAGCCGTGGGCAGGGGTACGAGCAGTACTTC
CDR3: CASSRGQGYEQYF

D: TRBD2
size: .
V: TRBV15
J: TRBJ2-3
DNA: TGTGCCACCAGCAGAGATCCCCCGGCGGGAGGGTTTACAGATACGCAGTATTTT
CDR3: CATSRDPPAGGFTDTQYF

D: .
size: .
V: TRBV19
J: TRBJ2-2
DNA: TGTGCCAGTAGTACTGGGCAGGTGAACACCGGGGAGCTGTTTTTT
CDR3: CASSTGQVNTGELFF

D: .
size: .
V: TRBV14
J: TRBJ2-7
DNA: TGTGCCAGCAGCCAAACCAGAGGACACCGAGGTTCCTACGAGCAGTACTTC
CDR3: CASSQTRGHRGSYEQYF

D: TRBD1
size: once
V: TRBV29-1
J: TRBJ2-7
DNA: TGCAGCGTTGAACCGGCCATGGCAGGGGGCAGGGTCGAGCAGTACTTC
CDR3: CSVEPAMAGGRVEQYF

D: .
size: .
V: TRBV14
J: TRBJ1-4
DNA: TGTGCCAGCAGCCGGAACAGGGCCTGGGAATTTCGTGCTGAAAAACTGTTTTTT
CDR3: CASSRNRAWEFRAEKLFF

D: .
size: .
V: TRBV4-2
J: TRBJ2-1
DNA: TGTGCCAGCAGCCAAGCCCCGTTTTCTACTGAGCAGTTCTTC
CDR3: CASSQAPFSTEQFF

D: .
size: .
V: TRBV7-2
J: TRBJ1-5
DNA: TGTGCCAGCAGCACTCCGGGGAATCAGCCCCAGCATTTT
CDR3: CASSTPGNQPQHF

D: .
size: .
V: TRBV11-2
J: TRBJ1-5
DNA: TGTGCCAGCAGCTTAACCAGAAACCAGCCCCAGCATTTT
CDR3: CASSLTRNQPQHF

D: .
size: once
V: TRBV5-1
J: TRBJ2-3
DNA: TGCGCCAGCAGCCCGGTGGCTAGCCTCTTGGATACGCAGTATTTT
CDR3: CASSPVASLLDTQYF

D: TRBD1
size: .
V: TRBV27
J: TRBJ2-7
DNA: TGTGCCAGCAGGCACAGGGGTGGGGCGTACGAGCAGTACTTC
CDR3: CASRHRGGAYEQYF